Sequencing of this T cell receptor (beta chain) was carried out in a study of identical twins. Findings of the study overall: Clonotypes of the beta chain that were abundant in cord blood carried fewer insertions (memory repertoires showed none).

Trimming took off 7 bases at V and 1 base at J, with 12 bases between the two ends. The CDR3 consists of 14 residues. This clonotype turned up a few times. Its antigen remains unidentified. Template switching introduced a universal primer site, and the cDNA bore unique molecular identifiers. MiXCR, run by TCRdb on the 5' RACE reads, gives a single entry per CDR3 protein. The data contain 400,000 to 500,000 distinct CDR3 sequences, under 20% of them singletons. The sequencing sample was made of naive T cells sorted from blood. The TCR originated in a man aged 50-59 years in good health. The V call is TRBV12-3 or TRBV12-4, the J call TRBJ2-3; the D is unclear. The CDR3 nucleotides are TGTGCCAGCATGACTCGCTCGGGCACAGATACGCAGTATTTT. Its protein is CASMTRSGTDTQYF.